This T cell receptor beta chain derives from a study of response to subunit inactivated influenza vaccine. The CDR3 is made up of 15 amino acids. Looked up from germline, CDR1 is LGHDT and CDR2 is YNNKEL (reference sequence). V lost 4 bases and J 0 bases, leaving 12 bases between the germline ends. TCRdb reprocessed the RT-PCR reads with MiXCR, giving one entry per CDR3 protein. The sample consists of approximately 700,000 distinct CDR3 sequences, about 15% of them appearing once. The material was PBMCs from blood, obtained around two weeks before vaccination. The sequence came from a man in his forties or fifties who received an inactivated influenza vaccine. The genes are TRBV3-1 and TRBJ1-1; TRBD1 is a possible D gene (5 bases). The CDR3 bases are TGTGCCAGCAGCCCACCGGGGCACTTGAACACTGAAGCTTTCTTT. Its translation: CASSPPGHLNTEAFF.